This TCR beta chain was sequenced for a study of T cells in Graves' hyperthyroidism and ophthalmopathy. The overall study: Peripheral blood was collected at initial diagnosis, before any treatment.

This clonotype was recorded many times. Authors of the study amplified TCR beta CDR3 regions from RNA transcripts. First-round RT-PCR of the TCR CDR3 relied on the HTBI primer set. Each CDR3 protein is one row after TCRdb ran MiXCR on the multiplex PCR reads. Of under 750,000 distinct CDR3 sequences in the sample, 15% to 20% were seen once. Germline lookup yields CDR1 LGHDT and CDR2 YNNKEL (reference sequence). The CDR3 is made up of 14 amino acids. V lost 3 bases, J lost 6 bases, and 14 bases lay in between. Sequencing used blood. The receptor's source is a woman aged 45-59 years with Graves' hyperthyroidism that later progressed to Graves' ophthalmopathy. The chain is built from TRBV3-1 and TRBJ1-2, with D unclear. Here the CDR3 reads CASSHFNGPDGYTF. The DNA of the CDR3 is TGTGCCAGCAGCCATTTTAACGGCCCCGATGGCTACACCTTC. The whole variable domain, remainder taken from reference TRBV3-1 and TRBJ1-2, is DTAVSQTPKYLVTQMGNDKSIKCEQNLGHDTMYWYKQDSKKFLKIMFSYNNKELIINETVPNRFSPKSPDKAHLNLHINSLELGDSAVYFCASSHFNGPDGYTFGSGTRLTVV.